This TCR beta chain was sequenced for a study of blood T cell repertoires in COVID-19 (dated by TCRdb to the early 2020s). Regarding the research as a whole: Samples from collaborators originated in the United States, Italy and Spain and spanned both the acute and convalescent phases of COVID-19. Where available, HLA class I and class II types were taken from metadata supplied by the sample provider and were not determined by assay-based typing. The material from the prospective study consisted of cDNA or gDNA derived from T cells, B-cell-depleted T cells, or PBMCs. A de-identified subject ID, COVID-19 status, age in years and sex were almost always included in the sample metadata. Samples came from the ongoing ImmuneRACE study (first 160 participants) plus 1,254 subjects from 6 global collaborators. The repertoires were released in a freely available public database meant as a resource for research on the immune response to SARS-CoV-2. Deeply sampled blood TCRbeta repertoires from subjects exposed to, actively infected with, or recovered from COVID-19 were included in the dataset.

Concerning this clone: Its recognized antigen is unknown. No qualities accompany the bases; no much larger clone lies one base away.

Paper-wide results and their limitations: Clinical and demographic metadata were provided uncurated, with the amount varying by source and participant.

Whole blood was collected in K2EDTA tubes by collaborating institutions according to the institutions' own protocols. For TCRbeta analysis, collaborators shipped samples as frozen whole blood, isolated PBMCs, or DNA extracted from either of those sample types. TCRbeta CDR3 regions were amplified from genomic DNA using the immunoSEQ Assay, a bias-controlled multiplex PCR. The study's processing was this. The number of nucleated cells in each sample was estimated from the amplification of reference gene primers within the assay. Sequence reads were collapsed and filtered to measure the absolute abundance of every unique TCRbeta CDR3 rearrangement. Productive Simpson clonality was computed per sample as the square root of Simpson's diversity index over productive rearrangements. Held by TCRdb, this immuneACCESS table contains in-frame sequences only and omits some clones. Under half of the omission traces to an unresolved V gene where checked; the cause of the rest is unknown. V, J and clone size are those of that table, while D and trimming were read from the DNA. The sample table holds a few hundred thousand clones, of which roughly 84% were seen once. The top ten clonotypes cover about 0.93% of the sample.

Spanning cysteine to phenylalanine, the CDR3 consists of 17 amino acids. Only the CDR3 part of the read is kept: 51 bases, read in frame from the first base. Cut back by 3 bases and 3 bases, the V and J ends lie 19 bases apart. CDR1 KGHSH and CDR2 LQKENI were looked up in the germline V gene. This sequence was found in a man aged 40-50 years with acute or convalescent COVID-19. Sequencing used peripheral blood. Recombination linked TRBV18 to TRBJ2-3; the best D guess is TRBD1, with 6 bases matching. Read as DNA, the sequence is TGTGCCAGCTCACCCCTCCGGGTAGCGAGGGGGACAGATACGCAGTATTTT. The resulting protein is CASSPLRVARGTDTQYF.